The clone carrying this TCR beta chain has just one count. V lost 3 bases and J lost 1, with 10 bases in between. This CDR3 spans 15 amino acids. The V gene's germline CDR1 is KGHSH and CDR2 LQKENI. This sample was included in a study of blood T cell repertoires in COVID-19. Clones were read by immunoSEQ multiplex PCR, and TCRdb kept only the in-frame ones, dropping some. Of under 400,000 clones listed, around 91% are singletons. This TCR derives from a young man with active or convalescent COVID-19. The chain couples TRBV18 to TRBJ1-3, with D unclear. Sequencing was carried out using peripheral blood. The CDR3 coding sequence is TGTGCCAGCTCACCCTACTCTTTGTCTGGAAACACCATATATTTT. This codes for CASSPYSLSGNTIYF.